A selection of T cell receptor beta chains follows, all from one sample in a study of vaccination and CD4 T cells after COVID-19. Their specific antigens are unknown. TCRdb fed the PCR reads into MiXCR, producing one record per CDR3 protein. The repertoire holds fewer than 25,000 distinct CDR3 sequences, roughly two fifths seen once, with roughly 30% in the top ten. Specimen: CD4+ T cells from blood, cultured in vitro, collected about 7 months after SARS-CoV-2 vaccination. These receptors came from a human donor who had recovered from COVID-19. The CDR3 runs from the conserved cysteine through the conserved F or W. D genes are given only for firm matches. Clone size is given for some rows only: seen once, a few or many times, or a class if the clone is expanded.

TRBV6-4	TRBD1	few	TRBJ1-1	CASRPTDRASPREAFF	TGTGCCAGCAGACCTACCGACAGGGCCAGTCCCCGTGAAGCTTTCTTT
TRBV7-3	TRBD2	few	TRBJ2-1	CASSSSGRHEQFF	TGTGCCAGCAGCTCCAGCGGGAGACATGAGCAGTTCTTC
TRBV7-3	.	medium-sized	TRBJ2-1	CASSLAGLTRQFF	TGTGCCAGCAGCTTAGCCGGACTTACCCGGCAGTTCTTC
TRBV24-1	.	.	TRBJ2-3	CATSLGGFSTDTQYF	TGTGCCACCAGTTTAGGGGGATTTAGCACAGATACGCAGTATTTT
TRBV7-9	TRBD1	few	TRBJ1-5	CASSWDSYQPQHF	TGTGCCAGCAGCTGGGACAGTTATCAGCCCCAGCATTTT
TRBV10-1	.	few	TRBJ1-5	CASSRQGYSNQPQHF	TGCGCCAGCAGTCGTCAGGGATATAGCAATCAGCCCCAGCATTTT
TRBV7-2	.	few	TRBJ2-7	CASSLTGLAQYF	TGTGCCAGCAGCTTAACGGGGTTGGCGCAGTACTTC
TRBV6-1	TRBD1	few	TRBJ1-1	CASTEQGLGVNTEAFF	TGTGCCAGCACCGAACAGGGGCTTGGCGTGAACACTGAAGCTTTCTTT
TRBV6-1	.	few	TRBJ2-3	CASSEDPESTDTQYF	TGTGCCAGCAGTGAAGACCCGGAGAGCACAGATACGCAGTATTTT
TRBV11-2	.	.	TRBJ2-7	CASSSGYQTGSYEQYF	TGTGCCAGCAGCTCCGGATACCAGACTGGCTCCTACGAGCAGTACTTC
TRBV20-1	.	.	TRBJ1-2	CSARIRTALTNYGYTF	TGCAGTGCTAGGATCAGAACAGCCCTAACTAACTATGGCTACACCTTC
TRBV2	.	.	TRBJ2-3	CASSGPITRTDTQYF	TGTGCCAGCAGTGGACCCATAACCCGCACAGATACGCAGTATTTT
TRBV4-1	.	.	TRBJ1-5	CASSQVDLGFRQPQHF	TGCGCCAGCAGCCAAGTTGATCTTGGTTTCAGGCAGCCCCAGCATTTT
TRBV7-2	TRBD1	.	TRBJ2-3	CASSLAQGGTDTQYF	TGTGCCAGCAGCTTAGCACAGGGGGGCACAGATACGCAGTATTTT
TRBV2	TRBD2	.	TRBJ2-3	CASSPGRVSTDTQYF	TGTGCCAGCAGCCCGGGGAGGGTGAGCACAGATACGCAGTATTTT
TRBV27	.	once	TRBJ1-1	CASSLSPWGGQNTEAFF	TGTGCCAGCAGTTTATCACCTTGGGGGGGGCAGAACACTGAAGCTTTCTTT
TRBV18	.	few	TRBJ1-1	CASSRRGSYTEAFF	TGTGCCAGCTCACGGAGGGGGTCGTACACTGAAGCTTTCTTT
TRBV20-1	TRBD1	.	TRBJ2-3	CSADRGLQDTQYF	TGCAGTGCCGACAGGGGGCTACAAGATACGCAGTATTTT
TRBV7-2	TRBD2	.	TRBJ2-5	CASSLVAGGPETQYF	TGTGCCAGCAGCTTGGTAGCGGGGGGGCCAGAGACCCAGTACTTC
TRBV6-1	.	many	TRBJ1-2	CASSEALGGYGYTF	TGTGCCAGCAGTGAAGCGCTCGGGGGCTATGGCTACACCTTC
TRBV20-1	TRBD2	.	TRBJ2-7	CSASGTSGNSYEQYF	TGCAGTGCTAGTGGGACTAGCGGGAACTCCTACGAGCAGTACTTC